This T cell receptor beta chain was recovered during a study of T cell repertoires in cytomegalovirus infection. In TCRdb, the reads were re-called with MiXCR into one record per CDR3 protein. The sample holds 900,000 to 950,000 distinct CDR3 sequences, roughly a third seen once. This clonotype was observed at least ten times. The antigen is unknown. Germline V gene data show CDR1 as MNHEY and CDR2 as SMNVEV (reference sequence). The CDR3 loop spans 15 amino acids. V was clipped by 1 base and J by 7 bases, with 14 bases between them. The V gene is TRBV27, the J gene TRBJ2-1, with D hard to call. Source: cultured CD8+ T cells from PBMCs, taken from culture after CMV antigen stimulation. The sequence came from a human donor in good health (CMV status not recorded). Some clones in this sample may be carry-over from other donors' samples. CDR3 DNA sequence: TGTGCCAGCAGTTTATTGTCCCAGGCGACAAATGAGCAGTTCTTC. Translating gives CASSLLSQATNEQFF.